This entry concerns a single T cell receptor beta chain. Antigen specificity is unknown. The data belong to a study of OX40 agonist ivuxolimab in advanced cancers. Study-wide results and limits: Nonresponders, in some cases, also had low normalized T-cell clonal expansion. CD4+ and CD8+ blood T cells expanded clonally by week 6 at 0.1 to 3.0 mg/kg.

Germline values: CDR1 SGDLS, CDR2 YYNGEE. The CDR3 runs to 14 residues. Deletions cut 0 bases from V and 1 base from J, with 7 bases between. Profiling relied on immunoSEQ multiplex PCR, and the TCRdb table lists in-frame clones only, not all of them. The repertoire holds around 84,000 clones, with nearly 95% as singletons. The V call is TRBV9, the J call TRBJ1-1; D is ambiguous. The clonotype was recovered from an adult with an advanced solid tumor such as melanoma, head and neck, liver or kidney cancer. The starting material was CD4+ or CD8+ T cells sorted from blood, obtained in a trial of the OX40 agonist ivuxolimab. The CDR3 region is CASSVVERNTEAFF. CDR3 nucleotide sequence: TGTGCCAGCAGCGTAGTTGAGCGGAACACTGAAGCTTTCTTT.